This entry lists 18 T cell receptor beta chains sequenced from one sample in a study of a mutant IDH1 vaccine in newly diagnosed glioma. Time point indicated: week 23, last vaccination. Vaccination used 300 ug of mutant IDH1 20-mer peptide per dose, with topical imiquimod. The method was immunoSEQ multiplex PCR; TCRdb's version includes in-frame clones alone and lacks a portion of them. Of some 60,000 clones in the sample, 87% are singletons; the top ten hold 1.3% to 1.5%. No antigen has been identified for these receptors. The material sequenced was PBMCs, taken from a glioma patient whose treatment included an IDH1 peptide vaccine. All receptors derive from a man in his forties with glioma.

The rearrangement uses TRBV4-1 and TRBJ1-2, with D uncertain. Germline CDR1 is MGHRA and CDR2 is YSYEKL. V was shortened by 4 bases and J by 0 bases, with 15 bases between the two germline ends. The CDR3 extends over 16 amino acids. This CDR3 is CASSLNPSATNYGYTF. CDR3 DNA sequence: TGCGCCAGCAGCCTCAACCCATCGGCCACTAACTATGGCTACACCTTC.

Comment on this clone: The junction and the germline gene differ at one end; a read error may be behind it. The chain is built from TRBV20-1 and TRBJ1-2; D possibly corresponds to TRBD1 (5 bases). The CDR3 is made up of 11 amino acids. Germline CDR1 is DFQATT and CDR2 is SNEGSKA (reference sequence). This CDR3 is CSAREGTGCTF. In nucleotides, the CDR3 is TGCAGTGCTAGAGAAGGGACCGGCTGCACCTTC.

The rearrangement uses TRBV7-2 and TRBJ1-4; D is uncertain. CDR1 is SGHTA, CDR2 FQGNSA, per germline. CDR3 length: 14 amino acids. Trimming pared 1 base from V and 7 bases from J, leaving 10 bases between. The CDR3: CASSLVREVEKLFF. The CDR3 DNA sequence: TGTGCCAGCAGCTTAGTTCGGGAAGTTGAAAAACTGTTTTTT.

This rearrangement joins TRBV6-5 to TRBJ1-1; the match to TRBD1 covers 10 bases. This CDR3 region has 15 residues. Germline trimming cut 7 bases from V and 1 base from J; bases unmatched to any gene: 6. Per germline, CDR1 MNHEY and CDR2 SVGAGI. CDR3 residues: CASKRTGGGNTEAFF. The CDR3 DNA is TGTGCCAGCAAACGGACAGGGGGAGGGAACACTGAAGCTTTCTTT.

CDR3 sequence (DNA): TGTGCCAGCAGTTTAACCTACTATGGCTACACCTTC. Residues: CASSLTYYGYTF. The V and J genes are TRBV28 and TRBJ1-2, with D uncertain. This CDR3 spans 12 amino acids. V dropped 2 bases and J dropped 3 bases, with 4 bases sitting between them. CDR1 is MDHEN, CDR2 SYDVKM, per germline.

V and J are TRBV5-5 and TRBJ2-2; 7 nucleotides align to TRBD1. The CDR3 has 15 residues. Trimming removed 2 bases from V and 4 bases from J; junction bases left unmatched: 5. Germline CDR1 is SGHKS and CDR2 is YYEKEE (reference sequence). CDR3 in DNA: TGTGCCAGCAGCTTCCCGGGACAGCTCACCGGGGAGCTGTTTTTT. Its protein is CASSFPGQLTGELFF. Variable domain in full (rest from reference TRBV5-5 and TRBJ2-2): DAGVTQSPTHLIKTRGQQVTLRCSPISGHKSVSWYQQVLGQGPQFIFQYYEKEERGRGNFPDRFSARQFPNYSSELNVNALLLGDSALYLCASSFPGQLTGELFFGEGSRLTVL.

The genes are TRBV30 and TRBJ2-1; no reliable D call. There are 8 residues in the CDR3. Germline CDR1 and CDR2: GTSNPN and SVGIG (reference sequence). V was clipped by 4 bases and J by 13 bases, with 5 bases between them. Here the CDR3 reads CAWTGQFF. The CDR3 DNA follows: TGTGCCTGGACAGGACAGTTCTTC. Full variable domain (outside the CDR3, taken from reference TRBV30 and TRBJ2-1): SQTIHQWPATLVQPVGSPLSLECTVEGTSNPNLYWYRQAAGRGLQLLFYSVGIGQISSEVPQNLSASRPQDRQFILSSKKLLLSDSGFYLCAWTGQFFGPGTRLTVL.

This chain links TRBV5-1 with TRBJ1-2, with 7 bases aligning to TRBD1. J gave up 5 bases and V 0 bases, and 1 base lay outside the gene matches. This CDR3 contains 13 residues. CDR1 and CDR2 from the germline V gene are SGHRS and YFSETQ. CDR3 DNA: TGCGCCAGCAGCTTGGACAGGGGATATGGCTACACCTTC. Amino acids: CASSLDRGYGYTF. The variable domain in full, completed from reference TRBV5-1 and TRBJ1-2, reads KAGVTQTPRYLIKTRGQQVTLSCSPISGHRSVSWYQQTPGQGLQFLFEYFSETQRNKGNFPGRFSGRQFSNSRSEMNVSTLELGDSALYLCASSLDRGYGYTFGSGTRLTVV.

V is TRBV5-1 and J is TRBJ2-7; D uncertain. The germline V gene has CDR1 SGHRS and CDR2 YFSETQ. The CDR3 runs 14 residues. V lost 2 bases, J lost 2 bases, and 11 bases lay in between. In DNA form, the CDR3 reads TGCGCCAGCAGCTTCAGTGGTGGGGCCTACGAGCAGTACTTC. It specifies CASSFSGGAYEQYF. The full variable domain, completed using reference TRBV5-1 and TRBJ2-7, is KAGVTQTPRYLIKTRGQQVTLSCSPISGHRSVSWYQQTPGQGLQFLFEYFSETQRNKGNFPGRFSGRQFSNSRSEMNVSTLELGDSALYLCASSFSGGAYEQYFGPGTRLTVT.

CDR3 protein: CASEEGSEAFF. In nucleotides, the CDR3 is TGCGCCAGCGAGGAGGGCTCTGAAGCTTTCTTT. The J gene is TRBJ1-1, the V gene TRBV4-1; D gene unclear. The CDR3 runs to 11 residues. Deletions cut 8 bases from V and 6 bases from J, with 10 bases between. CDR1 is MGHRA, CDR2 YSYEKL, per germline.

J is TRBJ2-1 and V is TRBV9; 11 bases line up with TRBD2. The CDR3 sequence is 16 residues long. Germline CDR1 and CDR2: SGDLS and YYNGEE. The J segment lost 9 bases and the V segment lost 3 bases, leaving 11 bases of the junction unmatched. The CDR3 region has the DNA TGTGCCAGCAGCGGGGTACTAGCGGGAGTTTCTGGTGAGCAGTTCTTC. It translates to CASSGVLAGVSGEQFF.

The rearrangement joins TRBV29-1 to TRBJ2-7; possible D gene TRBD2, 5 bases. Germline values: CDR1 SQVTM, CDR2 ANQGSEA. The CDR3 sequence is 14 residues long. Trimming took 5 bases from V and 3 from J, leaving 17 bases between them. CDR3 amino acids: CSVLPTGRGYEQYF. The CDR3 DNA reads as TGCAGCGTTTTACCCACGGGCCGGGGCTACGAGCAGTACTTC.

The chain carries TRBV25-1 and TRBJ1-3; unclear D gene. This CDR3 has 14 amino acids. The germline V gene has CDR1 MGHDK and CDR2 SYGVNS. Trimming stripped 0 bases from V and 5 bases from J, with 8 bases between. The CDR3, as DNA: TGTGCCAGCAGTGAATATCGGGGTAGAAACACCATATATTTT. Translated, it gives CASSEYRGRNTIYF.

The chain has TRBV5-1 and TRBJ2-5; a weak D match, TRBD1 (6 bases). The CDR3 loop spans 14 amino acids. V lost 6 bases and J lost 1, with 13 bases in between. Germline CDR1 SGHRS, CDR2 YFSETQ. In DNA, the CDR3 is TGCGCCAGCACCCAAGGACAGTCCCAAGAGACCCAGTACTTC. Residues: CASTQGQSQETQYF. Supplemented by reference TRBV5-1 and TRBJ2-5, the full variable domain reads KAGVTQTPRYLIKTRGQQVTLSCSPISGHRSVSWYQQTPGQGLQFLFEYFSETQRNKGNFPGRFSGRQFSNSRSEMNVSTLELGDSALYLCASTQGQSQETQYFGPGTRLLVL.

The genes are TRBV28 and TRBJ2-3; D is unresolved. The germline gives CDR1 MDHEN, CDR2 SYDVKM. Trimming cost V 8 bases and J 2 bases, with 8 bases left between them. The CDR3 runs 12 residues. CDR3 loop: CASGSFTDTQYF. In DNA form, the CDR3 reads TGTGCCAGCGGCTCGTTCACAGATACGCAGTATTTT.

The chain recombines TRBV5-8 with TRBJ2-1; TRBD2 matches 12 bases. This CDR3 spans 19 amino acids. V lost 4 bases and J lost 6; bases outside the gene matches: 17. Germline CDR1 reads SGHTS; CDR2 reads YDEGEE. CDR3 amino acids: CASSHSGGLAGGPSNEQFF. CDR3 sequence (DNA): TGTGCCAGCAGCCACAGTGGAGGGCTAGCGGGAGGGCCGAGCAATGAGCAGTTCTTC.

The chain couples TRBV19 to TRBJ2-6; D is unresolved. Trimming stripped 2 bases from V and 0 bases from J, with 8 bases between. This CDR3 has 16 amino acids. Per germline, CDR1 LNHDA and CDR2 SQIVND (reference sequence). The CDR3 DNA is TGTGCCAGTAGTATAACAGCCCTCTCTGGGGCCAACGTCCTGACTTTC. Protein: CASSITALSGANVLTF.

The V call is TRBV6-5, the J call TRBJ2-7; tentative D call: TRBD2 (6 bases). Trimming took 7 bases from V and 7 from J, leaving 11 bases between them. CDR3 length: 11 amino acids. The germline V gene has CDR1 MNHEY and CDR2 SVGAGI. This CDR3 is CASIPRGEQYF. The DNA for the CDR3 is TGTGCCAGCATTCCGCGGGGAGAGCAGTACTTC.